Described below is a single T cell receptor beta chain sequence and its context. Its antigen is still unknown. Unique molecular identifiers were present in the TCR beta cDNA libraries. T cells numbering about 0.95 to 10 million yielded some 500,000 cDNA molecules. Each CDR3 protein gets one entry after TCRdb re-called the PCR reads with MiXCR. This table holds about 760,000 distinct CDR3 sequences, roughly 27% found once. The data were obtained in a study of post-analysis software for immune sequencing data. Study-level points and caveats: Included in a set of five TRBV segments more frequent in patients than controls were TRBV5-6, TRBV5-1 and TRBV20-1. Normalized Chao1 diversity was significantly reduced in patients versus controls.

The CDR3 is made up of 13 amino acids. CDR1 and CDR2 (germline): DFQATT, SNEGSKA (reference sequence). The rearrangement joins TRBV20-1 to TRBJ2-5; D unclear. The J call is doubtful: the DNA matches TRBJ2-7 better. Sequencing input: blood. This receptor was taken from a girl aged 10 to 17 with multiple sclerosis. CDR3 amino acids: CSASFLFRSEQYF. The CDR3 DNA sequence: TGCAGTGCTAGCTTTCTGTTCCGAAGCGAGCAGTACTTC.